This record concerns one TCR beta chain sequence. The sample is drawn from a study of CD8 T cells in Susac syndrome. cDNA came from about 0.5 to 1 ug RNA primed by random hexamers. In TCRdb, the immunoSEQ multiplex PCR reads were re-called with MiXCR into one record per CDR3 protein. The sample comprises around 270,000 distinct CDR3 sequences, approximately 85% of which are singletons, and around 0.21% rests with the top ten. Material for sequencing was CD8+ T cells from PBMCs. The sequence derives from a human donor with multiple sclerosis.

CDR3 protein: CASSLAGQGTEAFF. CDR3 bases: TGTGCCAGCAGTTTAGCCGGGCAAGGCACTGAAGCTTTCTTT. The chain is built from TRBV28 and TRBJ1-1; no definite D call. Between the trimmed V and J ends, which lost 2 bases and 4 bases, there was a span of 11 bases. The CDR3 has 14 amino acids. Germline CDR1 MDHEN, CDR2 SYDVKM. The complete variable domain, with remaining parts taken from reference TRBV28 and TRBJ1-1, reads DVKVTQSSRYLVKRTGEKVFLECVQDMDHENMFWYRQDPGLGLRLIYFSYDVKMKEKGDIPEGYSVSREKKERFSLILESASTNQTSMYLCASSLAGQGTEAFFGQGTRLTVV.